These T cell receptor beta chains were read from a single sample in a study of control samples from healthy donors and cancer patients. Produced via immunoSEQ multiplex PCR; TCRdb's table is partial and in-frame only. This repertoire shows about 160,000 clones, around 94% found once; its top ten account for about 15%. The sequenced material came from PBMCs. The receptor set was obtained from a man aged 55-75 years with colorectal cancer. CDR3s include the opening cysteine and the closing phenylalanine or tryptophan. The D gene is left open where the match is weak. Size tells how often a clone was seen (once, few, many) or the class of an expanded clone, and some rows leave it out.

d_gene	v_gene	abundance	j_gene	CDR3aa	CDR3nt
-	TRBV4-3	-	TRBJ1-1	CASSPQERMNTEAFF	TGCGCCAGCAGCCCTCAGGAACGGATGAACACTGAAGCTTTCTTT
TRBD1	TRBV30	once	TRBJ1-5	CAWSAGTGVNQPQHF	TGTGCCTGGAGTGCCGGGACAGGGGTCAATCAGCCCCAGCATTTT
-	TRBV10-3	-	TRBJ1-2	CAISAGTNYGYTF	TGTGCCATCAGTGCAGGGACTAACTATGGCTACACCTTC
-	TRBV2	-	TRBJ2-7	CASSDRGQYF	TGTGCCAGCAGTGACAGGGGGCAGTACTTC
-	TRBV28	-	TRBJ1-5	CASRASAGPQHF	TGTGCCAGCAGGGCATCGGCGGGGCCCCAGCATTTT
-	TRBV6-4	-	TRBJ1-1	CASRLSPGANTEAFF	TGTGCCAGCAGACTTAGCCCTGGGGCGAACACTGAAGCTTTCTTT
TRBD1	TRBV12-5	once	TRBJ1-1	CASGLVGDRGMGMNTEAFF	TGTGCTAGTGGTTTGGTTGGTGACAGGGGGATGGGGATGAACACTGAAGCTTTCTTT
-	TRBV19	-	TRBJ2-2	CASSISGQNTGELFF	TGTGCCAGTAGTATCTCGGGACAGAACACCGGGGAGCTGTTTTTT
TRBD1	TRBV5-6	once	TRBJ1-5	CASSLRTGSHQPQHF	TGTGCCAGCAGCCTTAGGACAGGCAGCCATCAGCCCCAGCATTTT
TRBD1	TRBV19	-	TRBJ1-2	CASTKMGQAYGYTF	TGTGCCAGTACCAAAATGGGACAGGCCTATGGCTACACCTTC
-	TRBV24-1	-	TRBJ2-3	CATSDTGFTDTQYF	TGTGCCACCAGTGACACAGGGTTTACAGATACGCAGTATTTT
TRBD2	TRBV10-3	-	TRBJ2-3	CAIGSTSGGASDTQYF	TGTGCCATCGGGTCGACTAGCGGGGGGGCATCGGATACGCAGTATTTT
TRBD2	TRBV7-2	-	TRBJ2-5	CASGPGLVGETQYF	TGTGCCAGCGGCCCGGGACTAGTGGGGGAGACCCAGTACTTC
-	TRBV3-1/TRBV3-2	-	TRBJ1-6	CASRGTGRAPLHF	TGTGCCAGCAGGGGCACAGGACGGGCACCCCTCCACTTT
TRBD1	TRBV5-1	-	TRBJ1-6	CASSPGEGADSPLHF	TGCGCCAGCAGCCCGGGGGAGGGGGCTGATTCACCCCTCCACTTT
-	TRBV7-2	-	TRBJ2-5	CASRSSLVETQYF	TGTGCCAGCAGATCGTCCCTGGTAGAGACCCAGTACTTC